This T cell receptor (beta chain) was captured by sequencing in a study of T cell responses to AZD1222 COVID-19 vaccine. Study-level findings and limits: Unmutated variant regions are reportedly targeted by nearly half of spike-specific TCRs. There were mostly white British donors and more females than males, and clonal diversity was possibly underestimated. Among AZD1222 vaccinees, only six were seropositive at baseline. Spike-specific TCR depth and breadth grew after two AZD1222 doses.

Some clones are missing from TCRdb's copy, which holds only in-frame ones; the method was immunoSEQ multiplex PCR. The sample contains roughly 84,000 clones, about 90% of which appear only once. A word on this clone: The antigen is not known.

Germline V CDR1 and CDR2: GTSNPN, SVGIG (reference sequence). This CDR3 spans 16 amino acids. Germline trimming cut 1 base from V and 3 bases from J; bases unmatched to any gene: 6. The rearrangement joins TRBV30 to TRBJ2-1, with TRBD2 matching over 10 bases. The input for sequencing was peripheral blood, taken on day 0 of AZD1222 vaccination. This sequence originates from an adult in good health. CDR3 DNA sequence: TGTGCCTGGAGTGAGGCTAGCGGGAGAAGCTACAATGAGCAGTTCTTC. Translated: CAWSEASGRSYNEQFF.